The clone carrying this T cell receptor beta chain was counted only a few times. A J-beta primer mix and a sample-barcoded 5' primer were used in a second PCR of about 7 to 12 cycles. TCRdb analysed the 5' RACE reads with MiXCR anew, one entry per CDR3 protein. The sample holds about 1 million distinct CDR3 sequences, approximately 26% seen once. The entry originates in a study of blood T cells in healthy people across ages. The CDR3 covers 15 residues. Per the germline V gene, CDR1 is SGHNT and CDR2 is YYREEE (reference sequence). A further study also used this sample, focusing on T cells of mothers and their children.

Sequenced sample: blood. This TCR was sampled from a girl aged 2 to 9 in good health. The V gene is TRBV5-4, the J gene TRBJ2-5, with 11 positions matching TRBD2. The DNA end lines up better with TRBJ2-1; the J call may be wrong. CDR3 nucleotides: TGTGCCAGCAGCTTCTTAGCGGGAGGGCCAGATGAGCAGTTCTTC. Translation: CASSFLAGGPDEQFF.